The table lists the clone carrying this T cell receptor (beta chain) with many counts. The CDR3 end is not reached by the read, which stops 3 residues before it; the germline J gene fills it in. Generated by immunoSEQ multiplex PCR, the TCRdb table keeps only in-frame clones and is missing some. This record lists around 42,000 clones, none seen once only, and the top ten clones contain less than 3.5%. The CDR3 sequence is 15 residues long. Germline V gene data show CDR1 as SGHTA and CDR2 as FQGTGA. With V trimmed by 2 bases and J by 9 bases, 9 bases remained unmatched. The source of the sample is a study of T cell clonality in common variable immunodeficiency.

The clonotype was recovered from a person aged 18 to 70 in good health. The sequenced material came from peripheral blood mononuclear cells. The rearrangement joins TRBV7-3 to TRBJ2-1; 8 positions agree with TRBD2. The CDR3 region is CASSLLAGGPGEQFF. Partial CDR3 DNA: TGTGCCAGCAGCTTACTAGCGGGCGGCCCCGGTGAG.